This TCR beta chain was found in a study of CXCR3-negative and CXCR3-positive naive CD8 T cells (dated 2019 in TCRdb). Turning to the overall study: In total, some 130 million TRB reads were obtained, or roughly 1.5 +/- 0.3 million reads per library. Diversity and physicochemical repertoire analyses covered 10 to 11 donors pooled from two independent experiments. For the TRBV-TRBJ cluster analysis, the naive subsets came from about 5 donors, while the memory cells came from 3 donors.

TCRdb lists the instrument as NextSeq 550. The Human TCR Profiling Kit (MiLaboratory) was used to prepare UMI-labeled 5' RACE TRB cDNA libraries. cDNA synthesis used the entire amount of extracted RNA, and PCR amplification then used the entire amount of cDNA produced. Libraries were prepared in parallel using an identical number of PCR cycles. Concerning the study's data processing: About 50,000 +/- 10,000 unique UMI-labeled TRB cDNA molecules per library were extracted with MIGEC and MiXCR, with at least two reads per UMI required. Each library averaged roughly 36,000 +/- 9,600 functional in-frame TRB CDR3 nucleotide clonotypes without stop codons. Diversity metrics, including normalized Shannon-Wiener and Chao1, were computed in VDJtools after downsampling to 5000 UMI-labeled TRB molecules per sample. For the central five CDR3 residues, VDJtools calculated physicochemical properties weighted by clonotype size, namely interaction energy, strength, volume and Kidera factor 4. TCRdb reprocessed the reads into one record per CDR3 protein sequence, lacking DNA. The V and J calls here are based on TCRdb, not the publication. In this sample's table one finds approximately 59,000 distinct CDR3 sequences. The ten largest make up roughly 0.74% of the sample.

For this clonotype: Its antigen remains undetermined.

For every CD8+ T cell subset, about 300,000 cells were flow-sorted straight into RLT lysis buffer, and each subset was sorted in triplicate. Naive CD8+ T cells were defined stringently as CD45RO-CCR7+CD27+CD95- to exclude memory contaminants. Peripheral blood mononuclear cells were isolated from buffy coats using standard density gradient centrifugation. A FACSAria III was used to flow-sort naive CXCR3-negative and CXCR3-positive CD8+ T cells. Total RNA was extracted from sorted cells with an RNeasy Mini Kit. The germline V gene yields SGHTA for CDR1 and FQGNSA for CDR2. The CDR3 goes from the cysteine to the phenylalanine over 17 residues. Nucleotide data are not available. Beyond this particular receptor, the publication reports: Similar TRBV-TRBJ usage was shown by naive CXCR3-negative and CXCR3-positive cells from the same donor, whereas distinct patterns were shown by memory cells. CXCR3 expression partially decreased after cryopreservation, so most assays used freshly isolated PBMCs. TRB CDR3s from CXCR3-positive naive cells showed higher hydrophobicity (lower Kidera factor 4), lower energy, and higher strength and volume indices than CXCR3-negative naive cells. Repertoire diversity was comparably high in both naive subsets but much lower in memory CD8+ T cells. Because surface CD5, which is linked to self-reactivity in mice, was comparable between the naive subsets, TCR interaction strength was also inferred from the physicochemical properties of TRB CDR3s.

Material for sequencing was naive CXCR3+ CD8+ T cells from blood. This specimen's cell subset or site label, per the study, means: CD45RO-CCR7+CD27+CD95- naive CD8+ T cells expressing CXCR3 (TNR3+). The sequence links TRBV7-2 to TRBJ1-1; TCRdb's D call, TRBD1, is unchecked because there is no DNA. The receptor was derived from a human donor in good health. Some clones in this sample may be carry-over from other donors' samples. The CDR3 here reads CASSLETTGFGNTEAFF.